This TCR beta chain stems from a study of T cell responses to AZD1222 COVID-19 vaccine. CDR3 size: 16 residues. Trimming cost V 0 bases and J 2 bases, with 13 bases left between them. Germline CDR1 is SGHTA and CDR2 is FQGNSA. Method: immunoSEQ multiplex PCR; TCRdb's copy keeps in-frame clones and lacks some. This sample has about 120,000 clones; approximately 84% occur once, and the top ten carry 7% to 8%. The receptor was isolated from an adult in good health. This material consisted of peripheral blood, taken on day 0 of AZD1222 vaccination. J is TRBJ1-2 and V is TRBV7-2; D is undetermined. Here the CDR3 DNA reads TGTGCCAGCAGCTTAGCTCGGATGGTCCAGAACTATGGCTACACCTTC. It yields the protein CASSLARMVQNYGYTF.